Below, 13 T cell receptor beta chains from the same sample are listed, as sequenced in a study of cytomegalovirus exposure and HLA in healthy donors. TCRdb's table, derived via immunoSEQ multiplex PCR, lists solely in-frame clones and lacks some. The top ten hold about 2.8% of the sample, which has around 200,000 clones, approximately 83% seen once. Source material: PBMCs. Every receptor here comes from a woman between 18 and 29 years old in good health and CMV-seropositive.

The V call is TRBV10-3, the J call TRBJ2-3; D unresolved. Germline CDR1 ENHRY, CDR2 SYGVKD. There are 12 residues in the CDR3. V was clipped by 2 bases and J by 5 bases, with 5 bases between them. CDR3 nucleotides: TGTGCCATCAGTGAGGGGCTAGATACGCAGTATTTT. Its protein product is CAISEGLDTQYF.

This clone was detected only once. V is TRBV15 and J is TRBJ1-2; D is unclear. The CDR3 extends over 14 amino acids. Germline lookup yields CDR1 LNHNV and CDR2 YYDKDF (reference sequence). With 1 base removed from V and 1 base from J, the gap between germline ends came to 7 bases. The chain's CDR3 is CATSRVGNNYGYTF. In DNA, the CDR3 is TGTGCCACCAGCAGAGTCGGGAATAACTATGGCTACACCTTC.

The chain recombines TRBV4-1 with TRBJ2-2; D perhaps matches TRBD2 (7 bases). V shed 0 bases and J shed 4 bases, with 12 bases lying between them. Germline CDR1 reads MGHRA; CDR2 reads YSYEKL. The CDR3 runs to 16 residues. Written as DNA, the CDR3 is TGCGCCAGCAGCCAAGACAGGGGCGGGGGCACCGGGGAGCTGTTTTTT. Translated, it gives CASSQDRGGGTGELFF.

This clone was counted a few times. V is TRBV9 and J is TRBJ2-5; D unclear. The CDR3 sequence is 14 residues long. The V gene lost 3 bases and the J gene lost 2 bases, with 11 bases spanning the gap. The germline V gene has CDR1 SGDLS and CDR2 YYNGEE. The CDR3, as DNA: TGTGCCAGCAGCGACAAGGAGCCGCAAGAGACCCAGTACTTC. Its protein product is CASSDKEPQETQYF. Supplemented by reference TRBV9 and TRBJ2-5, the full variable domain reads DSGVTQTPKHLITATGQRVTLRCSPRSGDLSVYWYQQSLDQGLQFLIQYYNGEERAKGNILERFSAQQFPDLHSELNLSSLELGDSALYFCASSDKEPQETQYFGPGTRLLVL.

This clone was seen only a few times. This rearrangement joins TRBV19 to TRBJ1-5; 7 positions match TRBD1. Germline trimming cut 3 bases from V and 6 bases from J; bases unmatched to any gene: 5. CDR1 and CDR2 from the germline V gene are LNHDA and SQIVND (reference sequence). CDR3 size: 14 residues. The CDR3: CASSIDREGQPQHF. In nucleotides, the CDR3 is TGTGCCAGTAGTATCGACAGGGAAGGTCAGCCCCAGCATTTT.

CDR3 DNA: TGTGCCAGCAGTTGGGACATAGGACGAGTCTATGGCTACACCTTC. Its protein product is CASSWDIGRVYGYTF. J is TRBJ1-2 and V is TRBV27; D is possibly TRBD1 (6 bases). V lost 4 bases and J lost 4, with 16 bases in between. CDR1 and CDR2 (germline): MNHEY, SMNVEV (reference sequence). The CDR3 is 15 residues long.

The CDR3 region has the DNA TGTGCTAGTGGTTTGGAACGGACAGGAAGGTTACCAAGCTCCTACAATGAGCAGTTCTTC. Its translation is CASGLERTGRLPSSYNEQFF. This chain uses TRBV12-5 with TRBJ2-1, with 7 nucleotides matching TRBD1. The V gene's germline CDR1 is LGHNT and CDR2 FRNRAP. Losses at the gene ends were 1 base for V and 0 bases for J; bases not matched to a gene: 15. The CDR3 has 20 residues.

The chain uses TRBV11-2 and TRBJ2-2, with a weak D call TRBD1 (6 bases). The germline V and J ends were trimmed by 4 bases and 0 bases, with 9 bases remaining between them. CDR1 and CDR2 from the germline V gene are SGHAT and FQNNGV. There are 15 residues in the CDR3. Written as DNA, the CDR3 is TGTGCCAGCAGCTCGACAGGATCGAACACCGGGGAGCTGTTTTTT. Translation gives CASSSTGSNTGELFF.

The rearrangement uses TRBV10-2 and TRBJ1-1, with a possible D match to TRBD1 (5 bases). This CDR3 contains 11 residues. Trimming took off 2 bases at V and 10 bases at J, with 8 bases between the two ends. Per the germline V gene, CDR1 is WSHSY and CDR2 is SAAADI. The CDR3 loop is CASSEQGLAFF. As DNA, the CDR3 is TGCGCCAGCAGTGAGCAGGGTTTAGCTTTCTTT.

V gene TRBV6-1 combines with J gene TRBJ2-7; 8 bases map to TRBD1. J was trimmed by 4 bases and V by 6 bases; bases with no gene match: 5. This CDR3 is 13 amino acids long. CDR1 and CDR2 (germline): MNHNS, SASEGT. CDR3 bases: TGTGCCAGCAGCATAGGACAGGGTTACGAGCAGTACTTC. It specifies CASSIGQGYEQYF.

The chain uses TRBV7-3 and TRBJ2-3; TRBD1 agrees at 7 bases. Germline CDR1 SGHTA, CDR2 FQGTGA. J lost 0 bases, V lost 3 bases, and 3 bases had no gene match. The CDR3 contains 15 residues. CDR3 residues: CASSFDRASTDTQYF. CDR3 bases: TGTGCCAGCAGCTTTGACAGGGCTAGCACAGATACGCAGTATTTT. The complete variable domain, with remaining parts taken from reference TRBV7-3 and TRBJ2-3, reads GAGVSQTPSNKVTEKGKYVELRCDPISGHTALYWYRQSLGQGPEFLIYFQGTGAADDSGLPNDRFFAVRPEGSVSTLKIQRTERGDSAVYLCASSFDRASTDTQYFGPGTRLTVL.

In this sample, this clone turned up once. The chain couples TRBV7-9 to TRBJ1-2; D may be TRBD1 (5 bases). Germline V CDR1 and CDR2: SEHNR, FQNEAQ (reference sequence). The V end was cut by 5 bases, the J end by 4 bases, with 17 bases between. The CDR3 is 15 residues long. The CDR3 region has the DNA TGTGCCAGCAGCGTAAGACAGATCCCCTTCTATGGCTACACCTTC. This encodes CASSVRQIPFYGYTF. Combining the CDR3 with reference TRBV7-9 and TRBJ1-2 gives the whole variable domain DTGVSQNPRHKITKRGQNVTFRCDPISEHNRLYWYRQTLGQGPEFLTYFQNEAQLEKSRLLSDRFSAERPKGSFSTLEIQRTEQGDSAMYLCASSVRQIPFYGYTFGSGTRLTVV.

This chain joins TRBV6-1 and TRBJ1-2, with D maybe TRBD1 (6 bases). V lost 5 bases and J lost 0, with 10 bases in between. CDR3 length: 14 amino acids. Germline values: CDR1 MNHNS, CDR2 SASEGT. CDR3 in DNA: TGTGCCAGCAGTAGGGGACAAGCTAACTATGGCTACACCTTC. It yields the protein CASSRGQANYGYTF.